The 30 T cell receptor beta chains reported below all come from one sample, sequenced in a study of CD8 T cells in Susac syndrome. Random hexamers primed reverse transcription of roughly 0.45 to 1 ug RNA. Each CDR3 protein is one row after TCRdb ran MiXCR on the immunoSEQ multiplex PCR reads. The sample consists of about 430,000 distinct CDR3 sequences, roughly 85% of them appearing once. The source material was CD8+ T cells from PBMCs. These receptors came from a human donor with multiple sclerosis.

The chain is built from TRBV3-1 and TRBJ2-7; TRBD2 matches 7 bases. The trim removed 0 bases at V and 7 bases at J, leaving 9 bases unmatched. The CDR3 has 15 residues. Germline V gene sequence: CDR1 LGHDT, CDR2 YNNKEL (reference sequence). The CDR3 DNA is TGTGCCAGCAGCCAAGATGGATGGGGGGGGTTTGAGCAGTACTTC. It codes for CASSQDGWGGFEQYF.

This clonotype appeared once. V gene TRBV27 combines with J gene TRBJ1-1; D gene unclear. This CDR3 has 14 amino acids. Trimming cost V 2 bases and J 3 bases, with 10 bases left between them. The germline CDR1 and CDR2 sequences are MNHEY and SMNVEV (reference sequence). The CDR3 region has the DNA TGTGCCAGCAGTTTAGTCCCGGGATACACTGAAGCTTTCTTT. It translates to CASSLVPGYTEAFF.

This clonotype was seen a single time. The chain has TRBV7-6 and TRBJ2-5, with 10 positions matching TRBD1. Trimming at V came to 2 bases and at J to 5 bases, leaving 8 bases not matched to a gene. The CDR3 is 16 residues long. Germline values: CDR1 SGHVS, CDR2 FNYEAQ. Here the CDR3 DNA reads TGTGCCAGCAGCTTAAAGGGGACAGGGGTCCACGAGACCCAGTACTTC. Protein: CASSLKGTGVHETQYF.

The genes are TRBV19 and TRBJ1-2; perhaps TRBD1 as D (6 bases). The V and J ends lost 6 bases and 0 bases respectively, with 14 bases between them. CDR1 LNHDA and CDR2 SQIVND come from the germline V gene (reference sequence). The CDR3 is made up of 15 amino acids. The chain's CDR3 is CASRGTGRANYGYTF. The CDR3, as DNA: TGTGCCAGTAGGGGAACAGGGCGTGCTAACTATGGCTACACCTTC.

J is TRBJ2-6 and V is TRBV23-1; TRBD1 is a possible D gene (5 bases). TRBV23-1 is sorted into the ORF group, with uncertain function. The germline V and J ends were trimmed by 2 bases and 0 bases, with 8 bases remaining between them. The CDR3 contains 16 residues. CDR3 bases: TGCGCCAGCAGTCAAAAGGACATCTCTGGGGCCAACGTCCTGACTTTC. Amino acid sequence: CASSQKDISGANVLTF.

CDR3 region: CASRGSGSAEAFF. CDR3 nucleotide sequence: TGTGCCAGCAGGGGATCCGGGAGCGCTGAAGCTTTCTTT. The chain employs TRBV2 and TRBJ1-1, with D unclear. The CDR3 contains 13 residues. The ends were cut back, 6 bases at V and 6 bases at J, with 14 bases in the middle. CDR1 and CDR2 from the germline V gene are SNHLY and FYNNEI.

The chain joins TRBV28 to TRBJ2-7, with TRBD1 as a possible D gene (6 bases). Germline-derived CDR1 and CDR2 are MDHEN and SYDVKM. The CDR3 extends over 14 amino acids. With 7 bases removed from V and 3 bases from J, the gap between germline ends came to 16 bases. The DNA for the CDR3 is TGTGCCAGCACCATCAGGGGCAGGGTCTACGAGCAGTACTTC. The encoded protein is CASTIRGRVYEQYF.

The chain joins TRBV28 to TRBJ2-7; the match to TRBD1 covers 7 bases. Germline trimming cut 5 bases from V and 5 bases from J; bases unmatched to any gene: 9. This CDR3 region has 14 residues. The germline CDR1 and CDR2 sequences are MDHEN and SYDVKM. As DNA, the CDR3 is TGTGCCAGCAGTACCCCGGACAGGCCTGACGAGCAGTACTTC. Amino acid sequence: CASSTPDRPDEQYF.

This sequence joins TRBV29-1 and TRBJ2-2; D is unclear. Trimming pared 4 bases from V and 5 bases from J, leaving 8 bases between. The germline CDR1 and CDR2 sequences are SQVTM and ANQGSEA. The CDR3 is 12 amino acids. The CDR3 region has the DNA TGCAGCGTTGGTTCCGGGACCGGGGAGCTGTTTTTT. It is translated as CSVGSGTGELFF.

The chain links TRBV27 to TRBJ2-1, with 15 bases aligning to TRBD2. CDR1 is MNHEY, CDR2 SMNVEV, per germline (reference sequence). The CDR3 contains 19 residues. Unmatched junction bases numbered 11, after V lost 4 bases and J lost 4 bases. Here the CDR3 reads CASSSPGTSGGQTYNEQFF. For the CDR3, the DNA is TGTGCCAGCAGTTCCCCCGGGACTAGCGGGGGGCAAACATACAATGAGCAGTTCTTC.

The V call is TRBV28, the J call TRBJ2-1, with 9 bases fitting TRBD1. Germline V lookup: CDR1 MDHEN, CDR2 SYDVKM. This CDR3 comprises 15 residues. Trimming took 6 bases from V and 8 from J; bases not matched to a gene: 11. This CDR3 is CASSSPGQGVHEQFF. As DNA, the CDR3 is TGTGCCAGCAGCTCCCCGGGACAGGGAGTCCATGAGCAGTTCTTC.

The chain uses TRBV4-1 and TRBJ1-1; 7 positions agree with TRBD1. In germline, CDR1 is MGHRA, CDR2 YSYEKL. V lost 5 bases to trimming and J lost 4 bases; unmatched junction nucleotides: 4. The CDR3 runs to 13 residues. The CDR3 protein is CASSGNRGTEAFF. In DNA, the CDR3 is TGCGCCAGCAGCGGGAACAGGGGCACTGAAGCTTTCTTT.

This rearrangement joins TRBV7-8 to TRBJ2-1; a possible D gene is TRBD2 (6 bases). This CDR3 spans 15 amino acids. Germline assignment: CDR1 SGHVS and CDR2 FQNEAQ. V lost 2 bases to trimming and J lost 7 bases, with 15 bases between them. This CDR3 reads CASSLLRELENEQFF. The CDR3 nucleotides read TGTGCCAGCAGCTTACTGCGGGAACTCGAGAATGAGCAGTTCTTC. The full variable domain, rest sourced from reference TRBV7-8 and TRBJ2-1, is GAGVSQSPRYKVAKRGQDVALRCDPISGHVSLFWYQQALGQGPEFLTYFQNEAQLDKSGLPSDRFFAERPEGSVSTLKIQRTQQEDSAVYLCASSLLRELENEQFFGPGTRLTVL.

The CDR3 DNA sequence: TGTGCCAGCAGCTTACCCCCGGGACTAGCGGGAGGGAAAGTCTCCTACAATGAGCAGTTCTTC. It is translated as CASSLPPGLAGGKVSYNEQFF. V usage is TRBV11-1 and J usage is TRBJ2-1, with TRBD2 matching over 16 bases. The J segment lost 0 bases and the V segment lost 2 bases, leaving 10 bases of the junction unmatched. The CDR3 extends over 21 amino acids. In germline, CDR1 is SGHAT, CDR2 FQDESV (reference sequence).

The chain joins TRBV12-3 or TRBV12-4 to TRBJ2-7, with D possibly called TRBD1 or TRBD2 (5 bases each). The CDR3 contains 14 residues. V lost 5 bases to trimming and J lost 2 bases, with 13 bases between them. The CDR3 loop reads CASSPRDEAYEQYF. The DNA of the CDR3 is TGTGCCAGCAGTCCCCGGGACGAAGCCTACGAGCAGTACTTC.

Note on this clonotype: Because the CDR3's place on the DNA is in doubt, the DNA is left out and the CDR3 is given as listed by TCRdb. This sequence joins TRBV7-5 and TRBJ2-7; the tabulated D call, TRBD1, remains unverified against the DNA. TRBV7-5 is shown as a pseudogene. The CDR3 sequence runs 16 residues, both termini included. The CDR3 region is CISVSEAPDRTYEQYF.

V usage is TRBV30 and J usage is TRBJ2-7; unclear D gene. Deletions cut 3 bases from V and 4 bases from J, with 10 bases between. The CDR3 is 12 residues long. Germline V gene data show CDR1 as GTSNPN and CDR2 as SVGIG (reference sequence). CDR3 region: CAWSAAMYEQYF. The DNA for the CDR3 is TGTGCCTGGAGCGCAGCCATGTACGAGCAGTACTTC.

The chain recombines TRBV5-6 with TRBJ1-2, with a weak D call TRBD1 (6 bases). The V end lost 2 bases, the J end lost 2 bases, and 13 bases lay between the germline ends. There are 15 residues in the CDR3. Germline assignment: CDR1 SGHDT and CDR2 YYEEEE. The CDR3 protein is CASSFTQGPNYGYTF. DNA for the CDR3: TGTGCCAGCAGCTTCACACAGGGACCAAACTATGGCTACACCTTC.

The chain combines TRBV5-6 with TRBJ2-7, with a possible D match to TRBD1 (5 bases). The CDR3 loop spans 14 amino acids. The V end was cut by 0 bases, the J end by 3 bases, with 10 bases between. Germline-derived CDR1 and CDR2 are SGHDT and YYEEEE. This CDR3 reads CASSLGPTVYEQYF. As DNA, the CDR3 is TGTGCCAGCAGCTTGGGTCCGACAGTCTACGAGCAGTACTTC.

This chain uses TRBV6-1 with TRBJ1-5; 9 nucleotides align to TRBD1. Looked up from germline, CDR1 is MNHNS and CDR2 is SASEGT. This CDR3 has 16 amino acids. V shed 6 bases and J 2 bases; nucleotides not matched to a gene: 8. The CDR3 loop is CASRLRQGEGNQPQHF. The CDR3 DNA follows: TGTGCCAGCAGGCTAAGACAGGGGGAAGGCAATCAGCCCCAGCATTTT.

The chain employs TRBV12-3 or TRBV12-4 and TRBJ1-2; TRBD1 matches at 8 bases. V was clipped by 5 bases and J by 2 bases; unmatched bases: 16. The CDR3 is made up of 18 amino acids. This chain's CDR3 is CASSPPTHQGAANYGYTF. The CDR3 nucleotides are TGTGCCAGCAGTCCCCCTACTCATCAGGGGGCTGCGAACTATGGCTACACCTTC.

The V call is TRBV6-1, the J call TRBJ2-1; 11 bases are a match to TRBD1. This CDR3 is 15 amino acids long. Germline CDR1 reads MNHNS; CDR2 reads SASEGT. J gave up 8 bases and V 1 base, and 4 bases lay outside the gene matches. CDR3 loop: CASSEGTGGQDEQFF. CDR3 coding DNA: TGTGCCAGCAGTGAAGGGACAGGGGGCCAGGATGAGCAGTTCTTC.

J is TRBJ2-7 and V is TRBV10-3; tentatively, D is TRBD2 (6 bases). Germline CDR1 is ENHRY and CDR2 is SYGVKD. Trimming stripped 7 bases from V and 6 bases from J, with 13 bases between. CDR3 size: 12 residues. CDR3 in amino acids: CAITGGRGEQYF. The CDR3 DNA reads TGTGCCATCACCGGGGGAAGGGGCGAGCAGTACTTC.

The J gene is TRBJ2-1, the V gene TRBV19; 11 nucleotides align to TRBD2. Germline V gene lookup returns CDR1 LNHDA and CDR2 SQIVND (reference sequence). Germline trimming cut 5 bases from V and 6 bases from J; bases unmatched to any gene: 9. The CDR3 consists of 16 residues. The CDR3 reads CASSPIAGGPINEQFF. The CDR3 nucleotides read TGTGCCAGTAGTCCCATAGCGGGAGGGCCCATCAATGAGCAGTTCTTC.

The genes are TRBV5-1 and TRBJ1-2; D perhaps matches TRBD1 (5 bases). This CDR3 spans 16 amino acids. Germline V lookup: CDR1 SGHRS, CDR2 YFSETQ. V lost 0 bases to trimming and J lost 0 bases, with 12 bases between them. The CDR3 nucleotides are TGCGCCAGCAGCTTGGGCAGGGAGGGAGCTAACTATGGCTACACCTTC. Protein sequence: CASSLGREGANYGYTF.

This clonotype came up a few times. The CDR3 DNA sequence: TGTGCCACCAGTGACGTCGGGACAGATACGCAGTATTTT. This gives the protein CATSDVGTDTQYF. The V gene is TRBV24-1, the J gene TRBJ2-3; D is undetermined. V shed 4 bases and J shed 3 bases, with 7 bases lying between them. This CDR3 has 13 residues. Germline CDR1 is KGHDR and CDR2 is SFDVKD.

The chain joins TRBV7-9 to TRBJ2-6; 7 positions match TRBD1. The V gene's germline CDR1 is SEHNR and CDR2 FQNEAQ (reference sequence). V lost 6 bases and J lost 0; bases outside the gene matches: 11. The CDR3 is made up of 18 amino acids. For the CDR3, the DNA is TGTGCCAGCAGGTCTGGGGCAGGGGGATACTCTGGGGCCAACGTCCTGACTTTC. Protein sequence: CASRSGAGGYSGANVLTF.

The rearrangement uses TRBV28 and TRBJ1-1; D not resolved. From germline, CDR1 is MDHEN and CDR2 SYDVKM. Trimming took off 8 bases at V and 9 bases at J, with 10 bases between the two ends. The CDR3 spans 10 residues. The CDR3 loop reads CASEGSQAFF. The CDR3 region has the DNA TGTGCCAGCGAGGGCAGCCAAGCTTTCTTT.

This chain links TRBV19 with TRBJ1-1; no clear D. CDR1 and CDR2 from the germline V gene are LNHDA and SQIVND (reference sequence). Trimming took off 3 bases at V and 4 bases at J, with 6 bases between the two ends. The CDR3 totals 12 residues. The CDR3 DNA follows: TGTGCCAGTAGTATTCCAGGCACTGAAGCTTTCTTT. Translated: CASSIPGTEAFF.

The chain couples TRBV7-2 to TRBJ2-1; the match to TRBD1 covers 7 bases. The CDR3 is 15 residues long. Trimming took 4 bases from V and 0 from J; bases not matched to a gene: 3. CDR1 and CDR2 (germline): SGHTA, FQGNSA. CDR3 coding DNA: TGTGCCAGCAGCTGGGGACAGCACTCCTACAATGAGCAGTTCTTC. Protein sequence: CASSWGQHSYNEQFF.